The entry below describes one TCR beta chain. Its antigen is unidentified. Investigators isolated RNA and reverse transcribed it into cDNA to act as the sequencing template. The assay was immunoSEQ multiplex PCR, and TCRdb's table has in-frame clones only and misses some. The table lists about 110,000 clones, approximately 59% of them singletons, with more than 20% in the top ten. The data are from a study of CD8+ T cells in alopecia areata. Findings of the study overall: An increase in clonality over normal scalp was evident in lesional scalp, especially alopecia totalis/universalis.

The CDR3 sequence is 17 residues long. CDR1 MGHRA and CDR2 YSYEKL come from the germline V gene. V was trimmed by 1 base and J by 11 bases, leaving 24 bases between them. From PBMCs, CD4+ and CD8+ T cells were sorted. This sequence joins TRBV4-1 and TRBJ1-5; TRBD1 might be the D (6 bases). The sequence was collected from a human donor in good health. What was sequenced was CD8+ T cells sorted from blood. This CDR3 is CASSQVLQGLGLGAQHF. In DNA form, the CDR3 reads TGCGCCAGCAGCCAAGTACTTCAGGGGCTCGGGCTTGGGGCCCAGCATTTT.